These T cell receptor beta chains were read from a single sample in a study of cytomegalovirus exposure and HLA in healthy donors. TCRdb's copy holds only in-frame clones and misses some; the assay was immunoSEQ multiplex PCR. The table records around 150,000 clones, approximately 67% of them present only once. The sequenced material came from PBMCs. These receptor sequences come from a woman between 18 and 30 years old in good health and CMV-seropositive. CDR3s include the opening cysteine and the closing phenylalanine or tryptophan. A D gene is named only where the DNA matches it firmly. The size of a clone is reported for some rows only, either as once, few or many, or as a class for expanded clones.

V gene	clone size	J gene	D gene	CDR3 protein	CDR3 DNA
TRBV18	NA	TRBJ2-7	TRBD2	CASSLGAGEAYEQYF	TGTGCCAGCTCACTGGGAGCGGGAGAAGCCTACGAGCAGTACTTC
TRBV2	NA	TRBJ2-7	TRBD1	CASRWTGREYF	TGTGCCAGCAGGTGGACAGGCAGAGAGTACTTC
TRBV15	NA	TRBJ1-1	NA	CATSREGVPEAFF	TGTGCCACCAGCAGAGAAGGGGTTCCTGAAGCTTTCTTT
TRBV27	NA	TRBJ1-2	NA	CASFTGNGYTF	TGTGCCAGCTTTACAGGGAATGGCTACACCTTC
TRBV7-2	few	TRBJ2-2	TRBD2	CASSLFAGLAGGRGGELFF	TGTGCCAGCAGCTTATTCGCGGGACTAGCGGGGGGGCGGGGCGGGGAGCTGTTTTTT
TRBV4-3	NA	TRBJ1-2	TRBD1	CASSQEGLDRGVYGYTF	TGCGCCAGCAGCCAAGAAGGGCTTGACAGGGGGGTGTATGGCTACACCTTC
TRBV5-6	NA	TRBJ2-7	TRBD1	CASKVQGTGAYEQYF	TGTGCCAGCAAGGTCCAAGGGACAGGGGCGTACGAGCAGTACTTC
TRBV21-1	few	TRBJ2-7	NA	CARVRGFFRSEQYF	TGTGCCAGGGTAAGGGGATTTTTTAGGAGCGAGCAGTACTTC
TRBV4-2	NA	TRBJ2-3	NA	CASSPTERLTDTQYF	TGTGCCAGCAGCCCGACTGAAAGGCTCACAGATACGCAGTATTTT
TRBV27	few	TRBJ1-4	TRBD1	CASSHGPKTGGSWGKLFF	TGTGCCAGCAGCCATGGTCCGAAGACAGGGGGAAGTTGGGGAAAACTGTTTTTT
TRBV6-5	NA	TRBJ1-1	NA	CASSGGWGRAFF	TGTGCCAGCAGTGGAGGCTGGGGAAGGGCTTTCTTT
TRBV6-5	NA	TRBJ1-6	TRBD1	CASSYWTGESPLHF	TGTGCCAGCAGTTACTGGACAGGGGAATCACCCCTCCACTTT
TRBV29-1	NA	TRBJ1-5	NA	CSAQYSNQPQHF	TGCAGCGCCCAGTATAGCAATCAGCCCCAGCATTTT
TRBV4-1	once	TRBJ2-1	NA	CASSVRQSSYNEQFF	TGCGCCAGCAGCGTGCGACAAAGCTCCTACAATGAGCAGTTCTTC
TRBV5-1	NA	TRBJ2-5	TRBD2	CASRLSGMETQYF	TGCGCCAGCAGACTTAGCGGGATGGAGACCCAGTACTTC
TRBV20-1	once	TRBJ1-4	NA	CSASRGGKLFF	TGCAGTGCTAGCAGAGGGGGAAAACTGTTTTTT
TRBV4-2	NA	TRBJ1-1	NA	CASSQDRSRGETEAFF	TGTGCCAGCAGCCAAGATCGGTCCAGGGGAGAGACTGAAGCTTTCTTT
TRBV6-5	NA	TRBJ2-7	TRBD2	CASRALAGGYEQYF	TGTGCCAGCAGGGCACTAGCGGGAGGCTACGAGCAGTACTTC
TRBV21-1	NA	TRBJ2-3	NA	CASTGGPLRVADTQYF	TGTGCCAGCACCGGGGGACCCTTAAGGGTCGCAGATACGCAGTATTTT
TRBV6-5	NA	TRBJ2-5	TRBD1	CASSIHRGTQETQYF	TGTGCCAGCAGTATACACAGGGGGACCCAAGAGACCCAGTACTTC
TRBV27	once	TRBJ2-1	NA	CASSFRRDEQFF	TGTGCCAGCAGTTTTCGGCGGGATGAGCAGTTCTTC
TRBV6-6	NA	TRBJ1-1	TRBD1	CASSSSSTGGTEAFF	TGTGCCAGCAGTTCCAGCTCCACAGGGGGGACTGAAGCTTTCTTT
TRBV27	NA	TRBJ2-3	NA	CASSLLGQIDDTQYF	TGTGCCAGCAGTTTACTGGGGCAAATTGATGATACGCAGTATTTT
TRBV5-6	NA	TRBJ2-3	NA	CASSFQDTQYF	TGTGCCAGCAGCTTCCAAGATACGCAGTATTTT
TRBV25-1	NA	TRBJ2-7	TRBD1	CASSAEGTGSLEQYF	TGTGCCAGCAGCGCCGAGGGGACAGGGTCGTTAGAGCAGTACTTC
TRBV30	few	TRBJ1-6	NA	CAWRPAAGTYNSPLHF	TGTGCCTGGAGACCGGCGGCAGGGACTTATAATTCACCCCTCCACTTT
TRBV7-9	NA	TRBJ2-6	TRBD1	CASSLRQGAISGANVLTF	TGTGCCAGCAGCTTAAGGCAGGGGGCGATCTCTGGGGCCAACGTCCTGACTTTC
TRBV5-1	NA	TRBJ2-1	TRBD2	CASSWAGTSGYNEQFF	TGCGCCAGCAGCTGGGCCGGGACTAGCGGTTACAATGAGCAGTTCTTC
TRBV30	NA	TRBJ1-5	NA	CAWSSGEYQPQHF	TGTGCCTGGAGTTCAGGGGAGTATCAGCCCCAGCATTTT
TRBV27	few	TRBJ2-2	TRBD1	CASSTRDRSNTGELFF	TGTGCCAGCAGTACTAGGGACAGGTCCAACACCGGGGAGCTGTTTTTT
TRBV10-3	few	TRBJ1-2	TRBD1	CAIADNRGPYYGYTF	TGTGCCATCGCTGATAACAGGGGGCCTTACTATGGCTACACCTTC
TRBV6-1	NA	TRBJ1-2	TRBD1	CASSLRDRDSYTF	TGTGCCAGCAGTTTACGGGACAGGGATAGCTACACCTTC
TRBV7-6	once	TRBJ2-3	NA	CASSSWGVGDTQYF	TGTGCCAGCAGCTCATGGGGGGTAGGAGATACGCAGTATTTT
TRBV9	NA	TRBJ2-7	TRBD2	CASSRVAGGTYEQYF	TGTGCCAGCAGCAGGGTGGCGGGAGGCACCTACGAGCAGTACTTC